The 27 T cell receptor beta chains presented below share a single source sample, sequenced in a study of shared T cell receptors in the human thymus. TCRdb's table, derived via immunoSEQ multiplex PCR, lists solely in-frame clones and lacks some. The table shows about 380,000 clones, with 95% occurring only once. Material for sequencing was thymocytes. These receptors all stem from a human donor.

On this clone itself: This same CDR3 is encoded by further DNA sequences in the sample. The chain joins TRBV2 to TRBJ2-7; TRBD1 agrees at 10 bases. This CDR3 comprises 13 residues. Germline lookup yields CDR1 SNHLY and CDR2 FYNNEI. Trimming took 7 bases from V and 3 from J; bases not matched to a gene: 3. The CDR3 here is CASNRDRGYEQYF. CDR3 nucleotides: TGTGCCAGCAACCGGGACAGGGGCTACGAGCAGTACTTC. Combining the CDR3 with reference TRBV2 and TRBJ2-7 gives the whole variable domain EPEVTQTPSHQVTQMGQEVILRCVPISNHLYFYWYRQILGQKVEFLVSFYNNEISEKSEIFDDQFSVERPDGSNFTLKIRSTKLEDSAMYFCASNRDRGYEQYFGPGTRLTVT.

The chain combines TRBV7-8 with TRBJ2-1; D gene uncertain. CDR3 size: 12 residues. Trimming left V 1 base short and J 14 bases short, with 12 bases between. Germline V lookup: CDR1 SGHVS, CDR2 FQNEAQ. The CDR3 sequence is CASSLVDGREFF. CDR3 DNA sequence: TGTGCCAGCAGCTTAGTGGACGGGCGAGAGTTCTTC.

The J gene is TRBJ1-2, the V gene TRBV15; maybe TRBD1 (5 bases). CDR1 is LNHNV, CDR2 YYDKDF, per germline (reference sequence). V lost 1 base to trimming and J lost 2 bases, with 11 bases between them. The CDR3 runs to 15 residues. Here the CDR3 reads CATSRVTGPNYGYTF. In DNA form, the CDR3 reads TGTGCCACCAGCAGAGTAACGGGGCCGAACTATGGCTACACCTTC.

The chain combines TRBV5-1 with TRBJ2-5; 9 bases line up with TRBD2. The CDR3 runs 16 residues. The trim removed 3 bases at V and 2 bases at J, leaving 8 bases unmatched. The V gene's germline CDR1 is SGHRS and CDR2 YFSETQ. The CDR3 coding sequence is TGCGCCAGCAGCTACCACGACAGCGGGAGGCAAGAGACCCAGTACTTC. Its protein product is CASSYHDSGRQETQYF.

This sequence joins TRBV28 and TRBJ1-1; D gene ambiguous. Trimming took off 4 bases at V and 3 bases at J, with 24 bases between the two ends. CDR3 length equals 18 residues. From germline, CDR1 is MDHEN and CDR2 SYDVKM. The CDR3 loop reads CASSSPHQTDLNDTEAFF. CDR3 nucleotide sequence: TGTGCCAGCAGTTCCCCCCATCAGACGGACCTGAATGACACTGAAGCTTTCTTT.

The table lists this clone with a count of one. V is TRBV7-9 and J is TRBJ2-1, with 7 bases that match TRBD2. The V gene end was trimmed by 0 bases and the J gene end by 6 bases; junction bases not matched to a gene: 8. Germline V lookup: CDR1 SEHNR, CDR2 FQNEAQ (reference sequence). The CDR3 runs to 16 residues. CDR3 DNA: TGTGCCAGCAGCTTAGCGGGGGAGGGCCCTTGCAATGAGCAGTTCTTC. Translating gives CASSLAGEGPCNEQFF.

V is TRBV29-1 and J is TRBJ2-7, with 8 bases identical to TRBD1. Germline-derived CDR1 and CDR2 are SQVTM and ANQGSEA. V gave up 7 bases and J gave up 2 bases; unmatched junction bases: 4. The CDR3 loop spans 12 amino acids. CDR3 in amino acids: CSGIQGAYEQYF. The CDR3 DNA reads as TGCAGCGGCATACAGGGGGCCTACGAGCAGTACTTC.

CDR3 in amino acids: CAINFGTNTGELFF. CDR3 bases: TGTGCCATTAACTTCGGGACTAACACCGGGGAGCTGTTTTTT. The gene calls are TRBV6-1 and TRBJ2-2, with D possibly being TRBD2 (6 bases). Trimming removed 10 bases from V and 2 bases from J, with 14 bases in between. The CDR3 runs to 14 residues. Per germline, CDR1 MNHNS and CDR2 SASEGT.

A few counts support this clone. J is TRBJ1-2 and V is TRBV19; D is uncertain. Looked up from germline, CDR1 is LNHDA and CDR2 is SQIVND (reference sequence). Trimming took 5 bases from V and 0 from J, leaving 16 bases between them. The CDR3 length is 16 residues. CDR3 sequence (DNA): TGTGCCAGTAGTCCGGGAGACACATCATCTAACTATGGCTACACCTTC. Translating it yields CASSPGDTSSNYGYTF.

The rearrangement uses TRBV19 and TRBJ1-5; D ambiguous. The V gene lost 0 bases and the J gene lost 9 bases, with 12 bases spanning the gap. The CDR3 has 14 residues. Germline V gives CDR1 LNHDA, CDR2 SQIVND (reference sequence). In DNA, the CDR3 is TGTGCCAGTAGTATAGACGGAGTCCAAGCGCCCCAGCATTTT. This translates into CASSIDGVQAPQHF.

The V gene is TRBV4-1, the J gene TRBJ2-1; 13 bases match TRBD2. The junction had 9 bases not matched to a gene; V was cut back by 2 bases and J by 5 bases. Germline V CDR1 and CDR2: MGHRA, YSYEKL. This CDR3 has 18 residues. DNA of the CDR3: TGCGCCAGCAGCCAACATAAGACTAGCGGGAGGAGAAACAATGAGCAGTTCTTC. This translates into CASSQHKTSGRRNNEQFF.

The chain has TRBV27 and TRBJ2-5; 11 positions match TRBD2. The germline V gene encodes CDR1 MNHEY and CDR2 SMNVEV (reference sequence). This CDR3 is built from 16 residues. V shed 6 bases and J 7 bases; nucleotides not matched to a gene: 13. CDR3 sequence (DNA): TGTGCCAGCAGCCCAATAGCGGGAGGGCCTTCAGGGACCCAGTACTTC. Translated: CASSPIAGGPSGTQYF.

The gene calls are TRBV10-1 and TRBJ2-3, with D possibly matching TRBD1 (6 bases). Germline lookup yields CDR1 WNHNN and CDR2 SYGVQD (reference sequence). V lost 0 bases, J lost 3 bases, and 7 bases lay in between. This CDR3 is 14 amino acids long. In DNA form, the CDR3 reads TGCGCCAGCAGTGAGTCTCAGGGGACAGATACGCAGTATTTT. Translated, it gives CASSESQGTDTQYF.

The rearrangement joins TRBV28 to TRBJ2-7, with a possible D match to TRBD1 (5 bases). The CDR3 is made up of 14 amino acids. Germline assignment: CDR1 MDHEN and CDR2 SYDVKM. Trimming shortened V by 5 bases and J by 2 bases, and 13 bases separated the two germline ends. The CDR3 DNA is TGTGCCAGCAGTACCTGGGTGGGGCCCTACGAGCAGTACTTC. Translated: CASSTWVGPYEQYF.

In DNA form, the CDR3 reads TGTGCCAGCAGCTTAGTTCCTAAGCGGGAGGCCCGGAACATTCAGTACTTC. It yields the protein CASSLVPKREARNIQYF. V gene TRBV11-2 combines with J gene TRBJ2-4; 9 bases line up with TRBD2. This CDR3 has 17 amino acids. The V segment lost 1 base and the J segment 7 bases; nucleotides outside the gene matches: 11. Germline V gives CDR1 SGHAT, CDR2 FQNNGV. The complete variable domain, with remaining parts taken from reference TRBV11-2 and TRBJ2-4, reads EAGVAQSPRYKIIEKRQSVAFWCNPISGHATLYWYQQILGQGPKLLIQFQNNGVVDDSQLPKDRFSAERLKGVDSTLKIQPAKLEDSAVYLCASSLVPKREARNIQYFGAGTRLSVL.

The chain links TRBV5-1 to TRBJ1-2, with 11 bases identical to TRBD1. Germline CDR1 is SGHRS and CDR2 is YFSETQ. The J segment lost 4 bases and the V segment lost 2 bases, leaving 13 bases of the junction unmatched. CDR3 length: 18 amino acids. The CDR3 spells CASSLNPGQGVLSYGYTF. The CDR3 DNA reads TGCGCCAGCAGCTTAAATCCGGGACAGGGGGTTCTAAGCTATGGCTACACCTTC.

The chain links TRBV28 to TRBJ1-2; 9 bases are shared with TRBD1. The germline V gene encodes CDR1 MDHEN and CDR2 SYDVKM. V dropped 5 bases and J dropped 6; count of bases not matched to a gene: 13. The CDR3 sequence is 16 residues long. The DNA for the CDR3 is TGTGCCAGCAGTCCTGGGACAGGGTTTTACGTAAATGGCTACACCTTC. This sequence encodes CASSPGTGFYVNGYTF.

The chain employs TRBV2 and TRBJ2-2; D could derive from TRBD1 or TRBD2 (5 bases each). The germline gives CDR1 SNHLY, CDR2 FYNNEI. V was cut by 6 bases and J by 7 bases, with 21 bases left in between. This CDR3 is built from 16 residues. CDR3 nucleotides: TGTGCCAGCAGCGAATCAGACTGGGCGAGGGGCGGGGAGCTGTTTTTT. Residues: CASSESDWARGGELFF.

V is TRBV7-9 and J is TRBJ2-2; no reliable D call. The V end lost 6 bases, the J end lost 7 bases, and 3 bases lay between the germline ends. CDR1 SEHNR and CDR2 FQNEAQ come from the germline V gene (reference sequence). The CDR3 length is 10 residues. CDR3 loop: CASRIGELFF. The CDR3 DNA is TGTGCCAGCAGGATCGGGGAGCTGTTTTTT.

The CDR3 sequence: CATSRQGAGELFF. For the CDR3, the DNA is TGTGCCACCAGCAGACAGGGGGCCGGGGAGCTGTTTTTT. The genes are TRBV15 and TRBJ2-2; 7 nucleotides align to TRBD1. CDR1 LNHNV and CDR2 YYDKDF come from the germline V gene (reference sequence). The CDR3 runs to 13 residues. The V and J ends lost 2 bases and 6 bases, in that order; junction bases with no gene match: 0.

The genes are TRBV25-1 and TRBJ2-3; no clear D. Germline CDR1 and CDR2: MGHDK and SYGVNS. The CDR3 spans 14 residues. Trimming cost V 7 bases and J 0 bases, with 11 bases left between them. CDR3: CASTPQTSTDTQYF. In nucleotides, the CDR3 is TGTGCCAGCACCCCCCAGACTAGCACAGATACGCAGTATTTT.

The J gene is TRBJ2-7, the V gene TRBV7-9; 11 positions agree with TRBD2. The CDR3 has 16 amino acids. From germline, CDR1 is SEHNR and CDR2 FQNEAQ (reference sequence). The junction had 14 bases not matched to a gene; V was cut back by 1 base and J by 12 bases. The CDR3 DNA reads TGTGCCAGCAGCTTAGTGGTTGGTCTAGCGGGAGGAGAGTGGTACTTC. This encodes CASSLVVGLAGGEWYF.

This sequence joins TRBV7-9 and TRBJ2-1; the D gene could be TRBD1 or TRBD2 (7 bases each). Germline lookup yields CDR1 SEHNR and CDR2 FQNEAQ (reference sequence). The CDR3 has 16 amino acids. V lost 1 base and J lost 0, with 10 bases in between. The chain's CDR3 is CASSLGEGASYNEQFF. CDR3 bases: TGTGCCAGCAGCTTAGGGGAGGGGGCCTCCTACAATGAGCAGTTCTTC.

The rearrangement uses TRBV2 and TRBJ1-4, with unresolved D. This CDR3 is built from 16 residues. The ends were cut back, 5 bases at V and 8 bases at J, with 21 bases in the middle. Looked up from germline, CDR1 is SNHLY and CDR2 is FYNNEI. CDR3 sequence reads: CASSTRLDEDWEKLFF. The CDR3 coding sequence is TGTGCCAGCAGTACGAGACTCGATGAGGATTGGGAAAAACTGTTTTTT.

This chain joins TRBV4-3 and TRBJ2-4, with TRBD2 identical over 12 bases. The CDR3 runs 16 residues. Germline V CDR1 and CDR2: LGHNA, YSLEER. J lost 0 bases, V lost 3 bases, and 0 bases had no gene match. The CDR3 DNA sequence: TGCGCCAGCAGCCAGGGACTAGCGGGAGCCAAAAACATTCAGTACTTC. It translates to CASSQGLAGAKNIQYF.

This sequence joins TRBV6-6 and TRBJ2-1; either TRBD1 or TRBD2 may supply D (7 bases each). Trimming left V 5 bases short and J 8 bases short, with 19 bases between. CDR1 is MNHNY and CDR2 is SVGAGI in the germline V gene (reference sequence). This CDR3 region has 15 residues. CDR3 coding DNA: TGTGCCAGCAGTACCGTCGGGGGAGGGGGCGATGAGCAGTTCTTC. It is translated as CASSTVGGGGDEQFF.

This chain links TRBV7-9 with TRBJ2-5; 7 nucleotides align to TRBD2. V lost 1 base and J lost 5; bases outside the gene matches: 16. This CDR3 is built from 18 residues. Germline loops: CDR1 SEHNR, CDR2 FQNEAQ (reference sequence). Here the CDR3 DNA reads TGTGCCAGCAGCTTAGTGGGGCAGCGGGACTCCCGGGAGGAGACCCAGTACTTC. This encodes CASSLVGQRDSREETQYF.